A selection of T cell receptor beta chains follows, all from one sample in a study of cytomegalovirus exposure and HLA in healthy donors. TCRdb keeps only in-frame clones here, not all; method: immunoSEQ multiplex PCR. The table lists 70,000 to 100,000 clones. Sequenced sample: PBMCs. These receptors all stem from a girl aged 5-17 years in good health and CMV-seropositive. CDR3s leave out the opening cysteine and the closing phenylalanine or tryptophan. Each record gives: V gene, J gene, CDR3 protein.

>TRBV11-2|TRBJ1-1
ASSELITNTEAF
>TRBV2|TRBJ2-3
ASSFETGRWRDTQY
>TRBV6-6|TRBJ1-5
ASSYPSQPQH
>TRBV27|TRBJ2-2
ASSFWPENTGELF
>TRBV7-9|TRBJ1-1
ASSMGVNSEAF
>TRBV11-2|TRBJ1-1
ASSLGAGEAF
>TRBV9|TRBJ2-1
ASSVEWTHYNEQF
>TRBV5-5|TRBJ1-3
ASSFRQGEGGNTIY
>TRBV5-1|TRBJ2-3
ASSLGRQGGATDTQY
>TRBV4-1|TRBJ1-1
ASSLRIMITGTNTEAF
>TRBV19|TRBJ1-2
ASSIGQDAYGYT
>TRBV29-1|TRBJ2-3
SVEFWRADTQY
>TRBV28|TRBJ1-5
ASRPGNQPQH
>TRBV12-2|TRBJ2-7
ASRLDLVAGETYEQY
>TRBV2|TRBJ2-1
ASNLGTGERNEQF
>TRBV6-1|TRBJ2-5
ASSAQQGRTETQY
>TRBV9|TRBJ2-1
ASSVADMISYNEQF
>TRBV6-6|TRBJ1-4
ASSNPQGYLRGILF
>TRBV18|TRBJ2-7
ASSREESYEQY
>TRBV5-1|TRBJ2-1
ASSVAGGYNEQF
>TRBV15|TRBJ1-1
ATSRVKSTEAF
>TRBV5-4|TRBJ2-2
ASSLRERPGELF
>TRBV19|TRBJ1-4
ASSARELGGEKLF
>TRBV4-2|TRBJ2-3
ASSQEIRGGTDTQY
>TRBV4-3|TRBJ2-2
ASSQAYGTANTGELF
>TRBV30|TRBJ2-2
AWGTGSTGELF
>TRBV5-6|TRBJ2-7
ASSLSGGGSYEQY
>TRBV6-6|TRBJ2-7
ASSSQGGAEQY
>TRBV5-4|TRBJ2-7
ASSFAAGGSYEQY
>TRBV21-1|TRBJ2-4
ASNQGKGAKNIQY
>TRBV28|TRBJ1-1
ASSLGTDVTEAF
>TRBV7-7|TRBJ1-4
ASSPGQGNEKLF
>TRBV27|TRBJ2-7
ASSFRTGGEVAYEQY
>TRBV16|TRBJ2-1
ASSLGGSGLDNEQF
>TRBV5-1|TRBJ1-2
ASSAGTGARNYGYT
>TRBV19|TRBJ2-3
ASRTSRGLTDTQY
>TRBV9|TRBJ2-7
ASSAQTSGAYEQY
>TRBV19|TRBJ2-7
ASSSPRAGLLEQY
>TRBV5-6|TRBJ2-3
ASREAEGPSDTQY
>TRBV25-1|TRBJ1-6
ASSEYSTGYSPLH
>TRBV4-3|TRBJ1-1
ASSQGPGQEDYTEAF
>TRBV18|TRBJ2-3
ASSPTLGAESTDTQY
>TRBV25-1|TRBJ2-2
ASSQGTYPPGELF
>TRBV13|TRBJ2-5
ASSLGRGGDQETQY
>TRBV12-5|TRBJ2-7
ASGLSGSSYEQY
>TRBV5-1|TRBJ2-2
ASAAAGANTGELF
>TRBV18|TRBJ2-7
ASSPGTGTYEQY
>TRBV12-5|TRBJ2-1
ASGGGVGTSYNEQF
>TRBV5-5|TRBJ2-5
ASSYRDREVETQY
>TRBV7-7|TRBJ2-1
ATSIGQGAVNEQF
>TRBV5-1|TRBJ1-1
ASSLEVLGSTEAF
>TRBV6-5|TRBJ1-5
ASSETGGTQPQH
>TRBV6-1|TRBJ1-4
ASSDAGANEKLF
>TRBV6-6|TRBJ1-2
ASSSPGESTNYGYT
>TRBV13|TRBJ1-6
ASSLVQGTAPYYSPLH
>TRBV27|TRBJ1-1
ASSDGENTEAF
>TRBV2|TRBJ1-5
ASSGLWNQPQH
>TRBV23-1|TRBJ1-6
ASPVVSPVRVVWQGGDSPLH
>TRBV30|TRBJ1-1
AWSKTPNTEAF
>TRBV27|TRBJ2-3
ASNPGAGGTDTQY